The 27 T cell receptor beta chains below all came from one sample that was sequenced in a study of shared clonotypes between healthy human individuals. Some clones are missing from TCRdb's copy, which holds only in-frame ones; the method was immunoSEQ multiplex PCR. The sample carries some 580,000 clones, 95% to 98% recorded once. CD45RO-negative cells were positively selected for CCR7, leaving out terminally differentiated effector memory CD45RA+ cells. The sample comprised naive CD8+ T cells sorted from blood. These receptors were collected from a man in his thirties or forties in good health.

The V gene is TRBV5-1, the J gene TRBJ2-3, with 7 bases aligning to TRBD1. The CDR3 consists of 15 residues. The V gene end was trimmed by 0 bases and the J gene end by 6 bases; junction bases not matched to a gene: 7. Looked up from germline, CDR1 is SGHRS and CDR2 is YFSETQ. The CDR3 here is CASSLETGAWDTQYF. The CDR3 DNA follows: TGCGCCAGCAGCTTGGAAACAGGGGCGTGGGATACGCAGTATTTT.

The rearrangement links TRBV7-9 to TRBJ2-4, with D possibly TRBD2 on 7 matching bases. V was pared by 3 bases and J by 0 bases, with 15 bases between. The CDR3 is 17 residues long. Germline V gene sequence: CDR1 SEHNR, CDR2 FQNEAQ (reference sequence). CDR3 sequence (DNA): TGTGCCAGCAGCTTTTGGGAGGGGACACTAGCCAAAAACATTCAGTACTTC. Translating gives CASSFWEGTLAKNIQYF.

This chain uses TRBV7-9 with TRBJ2-3, with TRBD2 matching 7 bases. Germline V lookup: CDR1 SEHNR, CDR2 FQNEAQ (reference sequence). Trimming at V came to 1 base and at J to 4 bases, leaving 17 bases not matched to a gene. The CDR3 has 19 amino acids. The CDR3: CASSLEGGASGETSDTQYF. As DNA, the CDR3 is TGTGCCAGCAGCTTAGAGGGTGGGGCAAGCGGGGAGACCTCAGATACGCAGTATTTT.

This chain's CDR3 is CASSPPGQGANTEAFF. CDR3 DNA sequence: TGTGCCAGCAGTCCTCCGGGACAGGGCGCCAACACTGAAGCTTTCTTT. The V and J genes are TRBV2 and TRBJ1-1, with 9 bases fitting TRBD1. This CDR3 is built from 16 residues. Germline trimming cut 5 bases from V and 2 bases from J; bases unmatched to any gene: 9. The germline V gene encodes CDR1 SNHLY and CDR2 FYNNEI.

The chain links TRBV5-5 to TRBJ1-4; possibly TRBD1 for D (6 bases). There are 16 residues in the CDR3. The V gene lost 4 bases and the J gene lost 2 bases, with 15 bases spanning the gap. Per germline, CDR1 SGHKS and CDR2 YYEKEE (reference sequence). CDR3 DNA sequence: TGTGCCAGCAGCCAACTTTACAGGGCTACTAATGAAAAACTGTTTTTT. Protein: CASSQLYRATNEKLFF. The entire variable domain, with the rest obtained from reference TRBV5-5 and TRBJ1-4, is as follows: DAGVTQSPTHLIKTRGQQVTLRCSPISGHKSVSWYQQVLGQGPQFIFQYYEKEERGRGNFPDRFSARQFPNYSSELNVNALLLGDSALYLCASSQLYRATNEKLFFGSGTQLSVL.

The V and J genes are TRBV4-3 and TRBJ2-1; TRBD2 is a possible D gene (6 bases). The CDR3 totals 16 residues. V was trimmed by 4 bases and J by 0 bases, leaving 13 bases between them. From germline, CDR1 is LGHNA and CDR2 YSLEER. The CDR3 here is CASSPWRGSSYNEQFF. The DNA of the CDR3 is TGCGCCAGCAGCCCCTGGAGGGGTAGCTCCTACAATGAGCAGTTCTTC.

The chain employs TRBV29-1 and TRBJ2-7, with D uncertain. Trimming pared 0 bases from V and 2 bases from J, leaving 14 bases between. The CDR3 length is 15 residues. Per germline, CDR1 SQVTM and CDR2 ANQGSEA. CDR3 region: CSVEDLSTRPYEQYF. CDR3 bases: TGCAGCGTTGAAGATCTCTCCACCCGACCCTACGAGCAGTACTTC.

The V gene is TRBV6-6, the J gene TRBJ2-3; 8 positions agree with TRBD1. Germline-derived CDR1 and CDR2 are MNHNY and SVGAGI (reference sequence). Trimming removed 4 bases from V and 3 bases from J; junction bases left unmatched: 3. The CDR3 sequence is 14 residues long. This CDR3 reads CASSFRGPTDTQYF. The CDR3 DNA follows: TGTGCCAGCAGTTTCAGGGGGCCGACAGATACGCAGTATTTT.

The chain joins TRBV5-1 to TRBJ2-1, with D perhaps being TRBD1 or TRBD2 (6 bases each). The length of the CDR3 is 15 residues. V dropped 1 base and J dropped 5 bases, with 13 bases sitting between them. Germline CDR1 SGHRS, CDR2 YFSETQ. CDR3: CASSLWGAYNNEQFF. Written as DNA, the CDR3 is TGCGCCAGCAGCTTGTGGGGGGCCTACAACAATGAGCAGTTCTTC.

This chain uses TRBV12-5 with TRBJ2-7, with D tentatively TRBD1 or TRBD2 (6 bases each). CDR3 size: 12 residues. Trimming stripped 8 bases from V and 7 bases from J, with 15 bases between. Germline CDR1 is LGHNT and CDR2 is FRNRAP. CDR3 amino acids: CASRGIGGEQYF. The DNA for the CDR3 is TGTGCTAGTAGGGGGATCGGGGGAGAGCAGTACTTC.

The chain has TRBV29-1 and TRBJ1-1; 7 positions match TRBD1. Germline V gene sequence: CDR1 SQVTM, CDR2 ANQGSEA. This CDR3 comprises 13 residues. With V trimmed by 7 bases and J by 2 bases, 7 bases remained unmatched. In DNA, the CDR3 is TGCAGCGAGGGACAGCCGACCAACACTGAAGCTTTCTTT. Protein: CSEGQPTNTEAFF.

V and J are TRBV28 and TRBJ2-3; D gene ambiguous. CDR1 is MDHEN and CDR2 is SYDVKM in the germline V gene. The CDR3 contains 10 residues. The ends were cut back, 3 bases at V and 8 bases at J, with 3 bases in the middle. In DNA form, the CDR3 reads TGTGCCAGCAGTTTTGGTACGCAGTATTTT. It encodes CASSFGTQYF.

This chain connects TRBV7-9 to TRBJ2-5, with 9 bases that match TRBD2. This CDR3 spans 19 amino acids. The junction had 20 bases not matched to a gene; V was cut back by 5 bases and J by 4 bases. Germline CDR1 and CDR2: SEHNR and FQNEAQ (reference sequence). CDR3 sequence (DNA): TGTGCCAGCAGCGTAGGAGGGGGCGGTATAGCGGGAGTGTCAGAGACCCAGTACTTC. This gives the protein CASSVGGGGIAGVSETQYF.

This rearrangement joins TRBV4-1 to TRBJ1-1, with TRBD1 matching over 10 bases. The V and J ends lost 1 base and 7 bases, in that order; junction bases with no gene match: 3. This CDR3 is built from 14 residues. Germline CDR1 reads MGHRA; CDR2 reads YSYEKL. CDR3 region: CASSQGQGANEAFF. CDR3 nucleotides: TGCGCCAGCAGCCAAGGACAGGGGGCCAATGAAGCTTTCTTT.

The chain recombines TRBV28 with TRBJ1-4, with TRBD1 identical over 10 bases. The germline gives CDR1 MDHEN, CDR2 SYDVKM. The CDR3 has 17 amino acids. V lost 2 bases to trimming and J lost 4 bases; unmatched junction nucleotides: 7. The CDR3 bases are TGTGCCAGCAGTTTACGGAGACAGGGGGCCTATAATGAAAAACTGTTTTTT. This gives the protein CASSLRRQGAYNEKLFF.

The chain carries TRBV27 and TRBJ2-1; D is tentatively TRBD1 or TRBD2 (5 bases each). The CDR3 covers 13 residues. Trimming left V 7 bases short and J 5 bases short, with 12 bases between. The V gene's germline CDR1 is MNHEY and CDR2 SMNVEV (reference sequence). The CDR3 reads CASNQGDNNEQFF. In nucleotides, the CDR3 is TGTGCCAGCAATCAGGGAGACAACAATGAGCAGTTCTTC.

The rearrangement links TRBV6-5 to TRBJ2-2; D gene unclear. Germline values: CDR1 MNHEY, CDR2 SVGAGI. Trimming shortened V by 0 bases and J by 0 bases, and 8 bases separated the two germline ends. The CDR3 totals 16 residues. The DNA for the CDR3 is TGTGCCAGCAGTTACTCCGTGACAACGAACACCGGGGAGCTGTTTTTT. It codes for CASSYSVTTNTGELFF.

The chain uses TRBV10-2 and TRBJ2-2; possible D gene TRBD1, 5 bases. Germline CDR1 and CDR2: WSHSY and SAAADI. Trimming removed 7 bases from V and 6 bases from J, with 9 bases in between. This CDR3 has 12 residues. In DNA, the CDR3 is TGCGCCAGCAATCCAGGGCCCGGGGAGCTGTTTTTT. This encodes CASNPGPGELFF.

The CDR3, as DNA: TGTGCCAGCAGCTCCCGGGGCTCTGAGCAGTACTTC. This translates into CASSSRGSEQYF. J is TRBJ2-7 and V is TRBV7-2; perhaps D is TRBD1 or TRBD2 (5 bases each). With 4 bases removed from V and 7 bases from J, the gap between germline ends came to 11 bases. The CDR3 runs 12 residues. Germline values: CDR1 SGHTA, CDR2 FQGNSA.

J is TRBJ1-3 and V is TRBV15; D is uncertain. CDR3 size: 17 residues. Trimming stripped 3 bases from V and 3 bases from J, with 18 bases between. Germline V CDR1 and CDR2: LNHNV, YYDKDF (reference sequence). The CDR3 region is CATSSSQTAFGGNTIYF. CDR3 DNA: TGTGCCACCAGCAGTAGCCAGACGGCCTTTGGTGGAAACACCATATATTTT.

The V call is TRBV7-9, the J call TRBJ2-1; the D gene is possibly TRBD2 (6 bases). Looked up from germline, CDR1 is SEHNR and CDR2 is FQNEAQ (reference sequence). This CDR3 has 16 amino acids. With 3 bases removed from V and 5 bases from J, the gap between germline ends came to 17 bases. The CDR3 sequence: CASSFEFSGLNNEQFF. DNA of the CDR3: TGTGCCAGCAGCTTTGAGTTTAGCGGACTAAACAATGAGCAGTTCTTC.

This rearrangement joins TRBV7-9 to TRBJ2-5; 8 nucleotides line up with TRBD2. The ends lost 0 bases at V and 5 bases at J; junction bases unmatched: 14. CDR1 SEHNR and CDR2 FQNEAQ come from the germline V gene (reference sequence). The CDR3 loop spans 18 amino acids. CDR3 nucleotide sequence: TGTGCCAGCAGCTTAGCGCGAGGAGCGGGAGCCGGAGGGGAGACCCAGTACTTC. Its translation: CASSLARGAGAGGETQYF.

This clone was detected once. J is TRBJ2-7 and V is TRBV7-7; 9 nucleotides agree with TRBD2. V dropped 5 bases and J dropped 0; count of bases not matched to a gene: 11. The CDR3 runs to 17 residues. In germline, CDR1 is SSHAT, CDR2 FNYEAQ (reference sequence). CDR3 in amino acids: CASSLEPAGGSSYEQYF. CDR3 nucleotide sequence: TGTGCCAGCAGCCTAGAACCAGCGGGAGGATCCTCCTACGAGCAGTACTTC.

The chain carries TRBV27 and TRBJ2-1; 8 positions agree with TRBD2. This CDR3 has 16 residues. Germline loops: CDR1 MNHEY, CDR2 SMNVEV (reference sequence). V shed 3 bases, J shed 4 bases, and the junction held 8 bases outside the gene matches. As DNA, the CDR3 is TGTGCCAGCAGTTTTCTCCCGACTAGCGTATACAATGAGCAGTTCTTC. Its protein is CASSFLPTSVYNEQFF.

The rearrangement joins TRBV2 to TRBJ2-1; no reliable D call. The length of the CDR3 is 14 residues. Germline V gene sequence: CDR1 SNHLY, CDR2 FYNNEI. Trimming cost V 5 bases and J 7 bases, with 15 bases left between them. The CDR3 nucleotides read TGTGCCAGCAGTCTAGTGATATTATCTAATGAGCAGTTCTTC. Protein: CASSLVILSNEQFF.

The chain combines TRBV18 with TRBJ2-1; 12 positions agree with TRBD2. The CDR3 has 18 amino acids. Germline lookup yields CDR1 KGHSH and CDR2 LQKENI. Germline trimming cut 3 bases from V and 4 bases from J; bases unmatched to any gene: 10. The CDR3 DNA reads TGTGCCAGCTCACCTCTAGCGACTAGCGGGAGTGGTTACAATGAGCAGTTCTTC. This codes for CASSPLATSGSGYNEQFF.

The chain carries TRBV5-5 and TRBJ2-1, with 9 bases identical to TRBD2. CDR3 length: 15 amino acids. Germline V gives CDR1 SGHKS, CDR2 YYEKEE (reference sequence). The trim removed 0 bases at V and 8 bases at J, leaving 6 bases unmatched. The CDR3 reads CASSLVSGSSDEQFF. The CDR3 bases are TGTGCCAGCAGCTTGGTTAGCGGGAGTAGCGATGAGCAGTTCTTC.